Given below is one T cell receptor beta chain in context. This sample was taken from a study of control samples from healthy donors and cancer patients. Germline V gene sequence: CDR1 GTSNPN, CDR2 SVGIG (reference sequence). With V trimmed by 2 bases and J by 4 bases, 5 bases remained unmatched. The CDR3 spans 15 residues. Libraries were prepared by immunoSEQ multiplex PCR; TCRdb keeps only in-frame clonotypes and omits some of them. The sample lists more than 140,000 clones, approximately 94% occurring once. Sequenced: blood. The genes are TRBV30 and TRBJ2-2, with TRBD2 matching 9 bases. The receptor was derived from a man between 40 and 49 years old in good health. The CDR3 bases are TGTGCCTGGAGTCGGACTAGCGTTTTCACCGGGGAGCTGTTTTTT. Residues: CAWSRTSVFTGELFF.